This T cell receptor (beta chain) was identified during a study of Graves' ophthalmopathy and Graves' hyperthyroidism. Trimming left V 10 bases short and J 6 bases short, with 20 bases between. Germline-derived CDR1 and CDR2 are SGHDT and YYEEEE. The CDR3 has 14 amino acids. Clinicians diagnosed using symptoms, serum thyroxine, TRAb, thyroid ultrasound and orbital computed tomography. PBMCs came from roughly 10 ml of fresh peripheral blood. Amplification targeted the TCR beta CDR3 regions, with RNA transcripts as the source material. HTBI-primed first-round RT-PCR preceded second-round multiplex PCR. MiXCR, applied by TCRdb to the multiplex PCR reads, yields one record per CDR3 protein. The top ten hold roughly 3.5% of the sample, which has 600,000 to 700,000 distinct CDR3 sequences, about two fifths seen once. Comment on this clonotype: No antigen is known for it.

General study results and limits: A model of 13 signatures distinguished ophthalmopathy from stable hyperthyroidism at roughly 87% sensitivity and 81.08% specificity. Blood shared most expanded thyroid clonotypes above 0.001 frequency.

This chain joins TRBV5-6 and TRBJ1-3; D is perhaps TRBD1 (6 bases). This clonotype was obtained from an adult man with Graves' ophthalmopathy. Sequencing used peripheral blood. CDR3 loop: CAWILQGAANTIYF. Written as DNA, the CDR3 is TGTGCCTGGATTCTACAGGGTGCTGCAAACACCATATATTTT.